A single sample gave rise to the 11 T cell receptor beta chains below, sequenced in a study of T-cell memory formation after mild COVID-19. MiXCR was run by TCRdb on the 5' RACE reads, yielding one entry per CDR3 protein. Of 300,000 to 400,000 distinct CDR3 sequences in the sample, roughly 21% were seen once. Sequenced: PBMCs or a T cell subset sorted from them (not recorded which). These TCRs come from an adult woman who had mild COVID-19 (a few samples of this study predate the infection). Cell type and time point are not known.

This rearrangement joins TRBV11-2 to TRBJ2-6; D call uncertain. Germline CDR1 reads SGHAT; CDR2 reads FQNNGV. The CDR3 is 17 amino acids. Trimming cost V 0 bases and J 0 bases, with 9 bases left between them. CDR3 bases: TGTGCCAGCAGCTTAGATGGGTGGGGCTCTGGGGCCAACGTCCTGACTTTC. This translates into CASSLDGWGSGANVLTF.

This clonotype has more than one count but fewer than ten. The CDR3 coding sequence is TGCAGCGTTGAGCACCCGAGAAATGAGCAGTTCTTC. Its protein is CSVEHPRNEQFF. The rearrangement links TRBV29-1 to TRBJ2-1; no reliable D call. V gave up 3 bases and J gave up 7 bases, with 10 bases separating them. The CDR3 is made up of 12 amino acids. Germline V gives CDR1 SQVTM, CDR2 ANQGSEA.

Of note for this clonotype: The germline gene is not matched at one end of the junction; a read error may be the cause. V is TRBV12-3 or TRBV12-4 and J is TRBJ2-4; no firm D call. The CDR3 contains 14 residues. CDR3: CASGFTLAKNIQYF. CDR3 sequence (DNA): TGTGCCAGCGGTTTTACACTAGCCAAAAACATTCAGTACTTC.

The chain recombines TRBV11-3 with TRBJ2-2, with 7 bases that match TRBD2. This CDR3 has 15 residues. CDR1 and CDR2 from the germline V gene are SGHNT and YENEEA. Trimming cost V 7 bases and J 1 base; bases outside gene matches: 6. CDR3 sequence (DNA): TGTGCCAGCACCTCCGGCGGGGGGAACACCGGGGAGCTGTTTTTT. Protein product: CASTSGGGNTGELFF.

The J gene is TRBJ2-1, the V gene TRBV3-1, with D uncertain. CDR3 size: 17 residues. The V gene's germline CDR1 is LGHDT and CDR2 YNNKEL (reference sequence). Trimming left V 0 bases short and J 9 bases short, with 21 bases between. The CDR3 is CASSQDPETSVRREQFF. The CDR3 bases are TGTGCCAGCAGCCAAGATCCGGAGACGTCGGTTCGGCGTGAGCAGTTCTTC.

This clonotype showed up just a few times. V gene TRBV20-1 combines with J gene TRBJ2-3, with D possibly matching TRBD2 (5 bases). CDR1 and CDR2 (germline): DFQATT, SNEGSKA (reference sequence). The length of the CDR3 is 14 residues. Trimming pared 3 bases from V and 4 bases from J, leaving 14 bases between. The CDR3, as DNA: TGCAGTGCTAGCATTCGCGCGGGCGCAGATACGCAGTATTTT. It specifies CSASIRAGADTQYF.

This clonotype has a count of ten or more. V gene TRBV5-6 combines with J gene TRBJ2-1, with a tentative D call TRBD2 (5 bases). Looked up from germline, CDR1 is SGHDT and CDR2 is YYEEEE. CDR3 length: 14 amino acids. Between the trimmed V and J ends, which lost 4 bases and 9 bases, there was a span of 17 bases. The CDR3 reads CASSPGVAWGEQFF. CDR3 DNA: TGTGCCAGCAGCCCCGGGGTAGCCTGGGGTGAGCAGTTCTTC.

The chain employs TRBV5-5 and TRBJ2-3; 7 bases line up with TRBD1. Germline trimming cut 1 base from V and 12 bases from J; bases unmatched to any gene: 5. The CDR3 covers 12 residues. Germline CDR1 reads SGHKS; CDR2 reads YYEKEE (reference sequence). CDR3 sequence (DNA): TGTGCCAGCAGCTTGTACAGGGGAGCACAGTATTTT. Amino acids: CASSLYRGAQYF.

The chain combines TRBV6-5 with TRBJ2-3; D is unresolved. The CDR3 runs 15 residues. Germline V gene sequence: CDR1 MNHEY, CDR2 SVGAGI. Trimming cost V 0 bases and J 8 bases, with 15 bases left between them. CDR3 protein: CASSYSDQPLSTQYF. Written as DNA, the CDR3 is TGTGCCAGCAGTTACTCAGACCAACCCCTTTCTACGCAGTATTTT.

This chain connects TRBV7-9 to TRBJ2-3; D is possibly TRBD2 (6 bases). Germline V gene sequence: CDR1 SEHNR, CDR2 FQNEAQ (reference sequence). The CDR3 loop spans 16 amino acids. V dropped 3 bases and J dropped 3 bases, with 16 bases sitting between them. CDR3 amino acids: CASSFGAGGGTDTQYF. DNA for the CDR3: TGTGCCAGCAGCTTCGGGGCAGGTGGGGGGACAGATACGCAGTATTTT.

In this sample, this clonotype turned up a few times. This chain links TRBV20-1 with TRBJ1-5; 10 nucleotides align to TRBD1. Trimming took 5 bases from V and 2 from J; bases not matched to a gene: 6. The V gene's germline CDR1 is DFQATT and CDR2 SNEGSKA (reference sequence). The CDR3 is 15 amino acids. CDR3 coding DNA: TGCAGTGCTGAGACAGGGGGCACCCGCAATCAGCCCCAGCATTTT. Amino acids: CSAETGGTRNQPQHF.